The entry below describes one T cell receptor (beta chain). Its antigen remains unknown. At one end the junction does not follow the germline gene, possibly because of a read error. Unsorted bulk tissue (about 20-30 mg) underwent RNA and DNA co-extraction. Primary liver carcinoma in the patients was surgically resected. Each tumor specimen held more than 85% viable tumor cells. The CDR3 runs 15 residues. From germline, CDR1 is MDHEN and CDR2 SYDVKM. The data were obtained in a study of tumor-infiltrating lymphocytes in primary liver carcinoma. Regarding the study as a whole: Tumors carried a top-250-clone fraction significantly exceeding that of blood (p = 0.039). Tumor region pairs outstripped tumor-adjacent and tumor-blood pairs in overlap.

Making TCR beta cDNA involved 400 to 600 ng total RNA and a constant-region primer. Researchers made the TCR beta libraries by running three nested multiplex PCR rounds with slightly modified ARM-PCR. Use of TRBV1-TRBV30 forward primers with a C-beta reverse primer characterized the first two PCR rounds, which lasted roughly 9 cycles each. TCRdb redid the calling of the multiplex PCR reads with MiXCR, one entry per CDR3 protein. The sample contains approximately 120,000 distinct CDR3 sequences, 55% to 75% of which appear only once. The chain employs TRBV28 and TRBJ2-7; 11 bases fit TRBD2. The sequencing input was liver tumor tissue from sampling region 3. Subset indicated: tumor region T3, left-lateral pole. This TCR came from a woman in her fifties or sixties with primary liver carcinoma and hepatitis B virus infection. CDR3 bases: TGTGCCAACAGTGACCCTAGCGGGAGGAGGTACGAACAGTACTTC. This translates into CANSDPSGRRYEQYF. Combining the CDR3 with reference TRBV28 and TRBJ2-7 gives the whole variable domain DVKVTQSSRYLVKRTGEKVFLECVQDMDHENMFWYRQDPGLGLRLIYFSYDVKMKEKGDIPEGYSVSREKKERFSLILESASTNQTSMYLCANSDPSGRRYEQYFGPGTRLTVT.